This T cell receptor beta chain originates from a study of glioma-infiltrating T cells. The iRepertoire nested amplicon-rescue multiplex PCR amplified TCR alpha and beta CDR3s from RNA. TCRdb analysed the multiplex PCR reads with MiXCR anew, one entry per CDR3 protein. The table includes some 17,000 distinct CDR3 sequences, about 62% detected once. The trim removed 5 bases at V and 5 bases at J, leaving 8 bases unmatched. CDR3 length: 14 amino acids. CDR1 and CDR2 (germline): MNHNS, SASEGT. The sequence came from a human donor with low-grade glioma or glioblastoma, undergoing nonglioma brain surgery, or in good health (not recorded which). The sequencing input was glioma tissue, nonneoplastic brain tissue, or PBMCs (not recorded which). The chain joins TRBV6-1 to TRBJ2-7, with 8 bases identical to TRBD2. CDR3 nucleotide sequence: TGTGCCAGCAGTACCAGCGGGAGCCGGAACGAGCAGTACTTC. Its translation: CASSTSGSRNEQYF.